This is a list of T cell receptor beta chains from one sample in a study of T cells in localized non-small cell lung cancer. Sequencing was performed with immunoSEQ multiplex PCR; in TCRdb, only in-frame clones are kept and a portion is missing. The sample has roughly 30,000 clones, around nine tenths seen once; the top ten hold approximately 3%. The source material was peripheral blood, sampled before any cancer treatment. The source of these receptors is a woman between 18 and 50 years old with stage I lung adenocarcinoma. Each CDR3 is given with its conserved first and last residue. D genes are given only for firm matches. Not all rows give a size; the values are once, few, many and, for expanded clones, a class.

TRBV7-2	NA	TRBJ1-2	NA	TGTGCCAGCAGCTTAGCCGGGGCCAAAACAGGGAAGCATGGCTACACCTTC	CASSLAGAKTGKHGYTF
TRBV5-1	NA	TRBJ2-3	NA	TGCGCCAGCAGCTTGACGGATCCTAGCACAGATACGCAGTATTTT	CASSLTDPSTDTQYF
TRBV19	NA	TRBJ1-2	NA	TGTGCCAGTAGTATAGAGAGATTCCATGGCTACACCTTC	CASSIERFHGYTF
TRBV30	NA	TRBJ1-4	NA	TGTGCCTGGAGTTCCCAAGGACCTCCTAATGAAAAACTGTTTTTT	CAWSSQGPPNEKLFF
TRBV5-1	NA	TRBJ1-3	NA	TGCGCCAGCAGCTTGGGGCAGGGACTCTCTGGAAACACCATATATTTT	CASSLGQGLSGNTIYF
TRBV12-5	NA	TRBJ2-2	NA	TGTGCTAGTGGTTTTCCTACCCGGGAGCTGTTTTTT	CASGFPTRELFF
TRBV30	NA	TRBJ1-4	TRBD1	TGTGCCTGGAGGGCCCCGTACAGGGGCCCTGGAAAACTGTTTTTT	CAWRAPYRGPGKLFF
TRBV18	NA	TRBJ1-1	NA	TGTGCCAGCTCACCAACGGGACTGTTGAACACTGAAGCTTTCTTT	CASSPTGLLNTEAFF
TRBV12-5	NA	TRBJ1-5	NA	TGTGCTAGTGGGAAGGGGGGATGGCAGCCCCAGCATTTT	CASGKGGWQPQHF
TRBV5-6	NA	TRBJ1-1	TRBD1	TGTGCCAGCAGCTTGGACAGGGGTATGAACACTGAAGCTTTCTTT	CASSLDRGMNTEAFF
TRBV20-1	NA	TRBJ1-2	NA	TGCAGTGCTTTCCAATATGGCTACACCTTC	CSAFQYGYTF
TRBV5-8	NA	TRBJ2-7	NA	TGTGCCAGCAGCTTTAGCTCCTACGAGCAGTACTTC	CASSFSSYEQYF
TRBV11-2	NA	TRBJ2-7	NA	TGTGCCAGCAGCTTAGACAGTCTTGACGAGCAGTACTTC	CASSLDSLDEQYF
TRBV11-3	NA	TRBJ2-4	NA	TGTGCCAGCAGCTTAATTGGCAGTTTAAACATTCAGTACTTC	CASSLIGSLNIQYF
TRBV10-1	NA	TRBJ1-1	NA	TGCGCCAGCAGTGCACGGGGGAACACTGAAGCTTTCTTT	CASSARGNTEAFF
TRBV5-1	NA	TRBJ2-7	NA	TGCGCCAGCAGCTTGTCCCGCTACAGGGAAGTCGACGAGCAGTACTTC	CASSLSRYREVDEQYF
TRBV7-3	NA	TRBJ2-3	TRBD1	TGTGCCAGCAGCTCCAGGGGGCCCTACACAGATACGCAGTATTTT	CASSSRGPYTDTQYF
TRBV5-1	NA	TRBJ2-1	NA	TGCGCCAGCTGCTCAGGGGCGGGGAAGGGCAATGAGCAGTTCTTC	CASCSGAGKGNEQFF
TRBV4-1	few	TRBJ2-3	TRBD1	TGCGCCAGCAGCCAAGACCCCAGACGGACAGGGGGCACAGATACGCAGTATTTT	CASSQDPRRTGGTDTQYF
TRBV5-1	once	TRBJ1-1	NA	TGCGCCAGCAGCCCCGGGCAGGGCGACACTGAAGCTTTCTTT	CASSPGQGDTEAFF
TRBV28	NA	TRBJ2-3	TRBD1	TGTGCCAGCAGTTTAGCGCGGGCAGGGGGCAATTTGGATACGCAGTATTTT	CASSLARAGGNLDTQYF
TRBV11-3	NA	TRBJ2-7	NA	TGTGCCAGCAGCTTAGAACTCGACAGGCCCATTTACGAGCAGTACTTC	CASSLELDRPIYEQYF
TRBV9	NA	TRBJ1-5	NA	TGTGCCAGCAGCGTCGGGCCTTATCAGCCCCAGCATTTT	CASSVGPYQPQHF
TRBV5-1	NA	TRBJ2-7	TRBD1	TGCGCCAGCAGCTTGGGCAGGGGGCTTGACGAGCAGTACTTC	CASSLGRGLDEQYF
TRBV15	NA	TRBJ1-2	NA	TGTGCCACCAGCACCCGGACTGACAGTAACTATGGCTACACCTTC	CATSTRTDSNYGYTF
TRBV11-3	NA	TRBJ2-2	NA	TGTGCCAGCAGGGGACACAGGGCTAGCGGGGAGCTGTTTTTT	CASRGHRASGELFF
TRBV29-1	NA	TRBJ1-5	NA	TGCAGCGTCCTAGTTCGGGGCGGGGGAAGCAATCAGCCCCAGCATTTT	CSVLVRGGGSNQPQHF
TRBV7-8	NA	TRBJ2-2	TRBD1	TGTGCCAGCAGCTCCCGACAGGGTAGGGACGGGGAGCTGTTTTTT	CASSSRQGRDGELFF